Reported below is one TCR beta chain. The sample comes from a study of blood T cell repertoires in COVID-19. Recovered status applied to Cohort 3 donors who had two consecutive negative PCRs. It also applied to those with clearance or with symptom resolution. The repertoire was sequenced with immunoSEQ multiplex PCR; TCRdb's copy has only in-frame clones and lacks some. The data hold roughly 250,000 clones, with 85% to 90% observed a single time. V lost 8 bases to trimming and J lost 3 bases; unmatched junction nucleotides: 7. The CDR3 totals 14 residues. The germline gives CDR1 MNHEY, CDR2 SVGAGI. The specimen was PBMCs or T cells enriched from blood (not recorded which). The V and J genes are TRBV6-5 and TRBJ2-5; TRBD1 matches 9 bases. The receptor comes from a woman aged 50 to 60 who had recovered from COVID-19. CDR3 sequence reads: CASPSGDREETQYF. Written as DNA, the CDR3 is TGTGCCAGCCCATCAGGGGACAGGGAAGAGACCCAGTACTTC.